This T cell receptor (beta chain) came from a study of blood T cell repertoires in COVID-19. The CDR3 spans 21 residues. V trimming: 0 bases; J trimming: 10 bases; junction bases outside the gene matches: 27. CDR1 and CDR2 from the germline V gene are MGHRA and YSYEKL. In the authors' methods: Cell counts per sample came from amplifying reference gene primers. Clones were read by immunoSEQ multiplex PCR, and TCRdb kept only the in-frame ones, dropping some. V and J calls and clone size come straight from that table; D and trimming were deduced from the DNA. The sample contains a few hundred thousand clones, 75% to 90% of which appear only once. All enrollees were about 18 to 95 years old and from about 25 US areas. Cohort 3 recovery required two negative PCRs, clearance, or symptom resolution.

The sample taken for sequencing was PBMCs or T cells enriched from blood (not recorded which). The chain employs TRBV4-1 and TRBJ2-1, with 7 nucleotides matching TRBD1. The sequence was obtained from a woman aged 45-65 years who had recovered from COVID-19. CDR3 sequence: CASSQDPVIWDRGPAVNEQFF. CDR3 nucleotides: TGCGCCAGCAGCCAAGATCCGGTTATCTGGGATAGGGGGCCGGCGGTTAACGAGCAGTTCTTC.